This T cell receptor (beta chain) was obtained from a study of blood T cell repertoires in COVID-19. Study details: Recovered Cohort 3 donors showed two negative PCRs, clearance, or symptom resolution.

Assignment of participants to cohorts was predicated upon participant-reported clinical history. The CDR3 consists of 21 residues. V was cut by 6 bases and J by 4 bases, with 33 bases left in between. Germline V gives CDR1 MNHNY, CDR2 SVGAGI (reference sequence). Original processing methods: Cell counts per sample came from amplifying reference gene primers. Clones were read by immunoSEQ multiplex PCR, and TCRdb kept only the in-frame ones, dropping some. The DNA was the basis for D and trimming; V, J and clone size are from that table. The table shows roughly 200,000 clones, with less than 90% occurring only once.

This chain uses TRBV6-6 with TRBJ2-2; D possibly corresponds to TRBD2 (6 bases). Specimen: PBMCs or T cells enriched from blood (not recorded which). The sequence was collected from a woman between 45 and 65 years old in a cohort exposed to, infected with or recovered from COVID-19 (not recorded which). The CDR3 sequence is CASSLQIPGLDLLRGTGELFF. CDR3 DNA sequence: TGTGCCAGCAGCCTTCAAATCCCGGGACTCGACCTCTTGCGGGGCACCGGGGAGCTGTTTTTT.